Included here is one T cell receptor beta chain sequence, with context. Its antigen target is currently unknown. The record has no base qualities; no much larger clone is one base away. The label giving this sample's time point can be read as: cycle 2 day 1 (C2D1) of nivolumab. Every trial patient had relapsed following autologous stem cell transplantation, and prior brentuximab vedotin exposure was what differed among cohorts A, B and C. The trial cohort comprised some 60 patients with relapsed/refractory classical Hodgkin lymphoma whose best overall responses were complete response, partial response or progressive disease. In the multi-cohort phase II CheckMate 205 trial, trial patients received single-agent nivolumab. Best overall response was determined by an independent review committee according to the 2007 International Working Group response criteria. PBMCs from the trial were collected at three points: immediately before nivolumab initiation (C1D1), and during therapy at cycle 2 day 1 and cycle 4 day 1. After peripheral blood was drawn into 8 mL Vacutainer Cell Preparation Tubes, PBMCs were isolated by centrifugation and then cryopreserved.

Genomic DNA was extracted with the Qiagen DNeasy kit from unsorted PBMCs and from negatively selected CD4+ and CD8+ fractions. TCR beta CDR3 regions were amplified by immunoSEQ multiplex PCR using primers annealing to V and J segments. A synthetic immune receptor repertoire was used to minimize amplification bias, and any remaining bias was removed computationally after sequencing. Regarding the original processing steps: Repertoire diversity was quantified as the Shannon entropy index using custom Python scripts. Unsorted, CD4+ and CD8+ repertoires were examined separately, except in combined analyses, for which CD4+ and CD8+ sequences were merged in silico. Clonal expansion was defined as a frequency increase of at least 2-fold after treatment compared with C1D1, and clones undetected at baseline were assigned a pseudocount of 0.5. Clones with 0 or 1 copy at C1D1 were classified as singleton clones, and clones with 2 or more copies were classified as non-singleton clones. Clones expanded in unsorted samples were annotated as CD4+, CD8+ or unknown by matching protein sequences in sorted samples from the same patient. Wilcoxon tests on paired samples were used to test diversity changes from C1D1 to C4D1. What TCRdb holds here is the immuneACCESS table cut down to in-frame rearrangements. Part of the clones is not present; checked against another copy, under half of the missing clones reflect an unresolved V gene, and the others are unexplained. V and J calls and clone size are those listed in that table; D and trimming were worked out from the DNA. The sample yields roughly 150,000 clones; approximately 72% were counted once. The top ten clones comprise 9.2% of the sample.

This sample is part of a study of PD-1 blockade in classical Hodgkin lymphoma (dated by TCRdb to the early 2020s). The study in broad terms: Nivolumab dosing was 3 mg/kg intravenously every 2 weeks, continuing until either disease progression or unacceptable toxicity. To define a peripheral blood immune signature of response to PD-1 blockade in classical Hodgkin lymphoma, the study combined TCR beta sequencing with CyTOF. Summary of the overall study and its limitations: CD4+ but not CD8+ TCR diversity rose significantly by C4D1 (p=0.0027 vs p=0.16), most apparent in complete responders (p=0.02). The study covered only a single clinical trial cohort, and the causes of the repertoire differences, possibly disease activity or prior therapy, were still not defined. Among trial patients, those achieving complete response had baseline diversity similar to that of newly diagnosed patients, while diversity was significantly lower in partial responders and progressors. Newly diagnosed patients were reported to have lower baseline TCR diversity than healthy donors, and relapsed/refractory patients were reported to have lower baseline TCR diversity still. Lower diversity was seen in patients whose nivolumab began less than 1 year after ASCT, and these patients were left out of later analyses so that immune reconstitution would not confound the results.

This receptor was identified in a human donor with classical Hodgkin lymphoma. The specimen was peripheral blood mononuclear cells (PBMCs), collected before the second cycle of nivolumab.

The DNA sequence is as follows: TGTGCCAGTAGTATCGTAACAGGGGACTATGGCTACACCTTC. This sequence encodes CASSIVTGDYGYTF. The chain was built from TRBV19 and TRBJ1-2; the central 7 bases match TRBD1. The CDR3 runs 14 amino acids, cysteine and phenylalanine included. The read is trimmed to its CDR3 DNA, 42 bases read in frame from base 1. Sequences LNHDA (CDR1) and SQIVND (CDR2) are obtained from the germline V gene (reference sequence). V has 3 bases trimmed and J has 3 bases trimmed; junction bases matching no gene number 4.